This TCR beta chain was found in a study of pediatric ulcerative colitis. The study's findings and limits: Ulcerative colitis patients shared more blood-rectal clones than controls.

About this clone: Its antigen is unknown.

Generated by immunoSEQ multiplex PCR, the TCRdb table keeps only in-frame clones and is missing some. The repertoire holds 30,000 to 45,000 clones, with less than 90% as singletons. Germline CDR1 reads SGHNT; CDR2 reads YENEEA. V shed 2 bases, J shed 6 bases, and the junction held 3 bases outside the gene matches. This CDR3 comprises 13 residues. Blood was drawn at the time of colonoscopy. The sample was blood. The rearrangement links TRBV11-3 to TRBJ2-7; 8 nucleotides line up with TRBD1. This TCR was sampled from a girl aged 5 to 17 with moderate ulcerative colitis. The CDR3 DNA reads TGTGCCAGCAGCTTAACGGGACAGGCCGAGCAGTACTTC. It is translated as CASSLTGQAEQYF.